The TCR beta chain under discussion was sequenced for a study of CD8 T cells in ankylosing spondylitis. TCRdb recomputed calls from the 5' RACE reads with MiXCR, one row per CDR3 protein. In the table there are approximately 100,000 distinct CDR3 sequences, less than 25% of which are singletons. This clonotype was recorded many times. Germline CDR1 reads DFQATT; CDR2 reads SNEGSKA (reference sequence). V was shortened by 0 bases and J by 0 bases, with 18 bases between the two germline ends. The length of the CDR3 is 18 residues. The rearrangement uses TRBV20-1 and TRBJ2-1; tentative D call: TRBD1 (5 bases). Sequencing was done on a sample of synovial fluid, either unsorted or a sorted T cell fraction (not recorded which). The TCR originated in a male donor with ankylosing spondylitis. The CDR3 here is CSARDPTSRATSYNEQFF. As DNA, the CDR3 is TGCAGTGCTAGAGATCCGACAAGCAGGGCCACCTCCTACAATGAGCAGTTCTTC.